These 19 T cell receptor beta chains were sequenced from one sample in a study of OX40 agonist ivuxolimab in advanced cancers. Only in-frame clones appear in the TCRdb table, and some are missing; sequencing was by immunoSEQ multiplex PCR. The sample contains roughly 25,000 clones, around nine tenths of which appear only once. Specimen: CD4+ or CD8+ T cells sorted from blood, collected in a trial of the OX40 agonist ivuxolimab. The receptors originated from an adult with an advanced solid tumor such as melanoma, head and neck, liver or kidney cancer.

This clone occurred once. CDR3 protein: CASSLRDGYEQYF. The CDR3 bases are TGTGCCAGCAGCTTGAGGGATGGCTACGAGCAGTACTTC. The chain has TRBV5-5 and TRBJ2-7; D not resolved. Between the trimmed V and J ends, which lost 1 base and 3 bases, there was a span of 8 bases. This CDR3 is 13 amino acids long. Germline CDR1 is SGHKS and CDR2 is YYEKEE (reference sequence).

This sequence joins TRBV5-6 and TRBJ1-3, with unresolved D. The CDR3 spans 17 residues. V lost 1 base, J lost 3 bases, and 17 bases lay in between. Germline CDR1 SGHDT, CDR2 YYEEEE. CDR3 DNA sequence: TGTGCCAGCAGCTTGAGGGAGAGTGCCACCGTTGGAAACACCATATATTTT. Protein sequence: CASSLRESATVGNTIYF.

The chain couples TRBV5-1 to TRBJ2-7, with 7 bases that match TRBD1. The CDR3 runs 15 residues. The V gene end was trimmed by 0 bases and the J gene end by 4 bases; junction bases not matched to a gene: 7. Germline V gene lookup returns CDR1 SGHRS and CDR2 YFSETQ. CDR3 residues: CASSLDWTGLYEQYF. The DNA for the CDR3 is TGCGCCAGCAGCTTGGACTGGACAGGCCTGTACGAGCAGTACTTC. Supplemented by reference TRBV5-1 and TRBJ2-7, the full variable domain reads KAGVTQTPRYLIKTRGQQVTLSCSPISGHRSVSWYQQTPGQGLQFLFEYFSETQRNKGNFPGRFSGRQFSNSRSEMNVSTLELGDSALYLCASSLDWTGLYEQYFGPGTRLTVT.

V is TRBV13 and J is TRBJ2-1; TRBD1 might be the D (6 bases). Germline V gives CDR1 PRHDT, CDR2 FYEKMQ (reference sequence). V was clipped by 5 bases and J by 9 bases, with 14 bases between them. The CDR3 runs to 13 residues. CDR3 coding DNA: TGTGCCAGCAGCCTGGACAGTACCCGTGAGCAGTTCTTC. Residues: CASSLDSTREQFF.

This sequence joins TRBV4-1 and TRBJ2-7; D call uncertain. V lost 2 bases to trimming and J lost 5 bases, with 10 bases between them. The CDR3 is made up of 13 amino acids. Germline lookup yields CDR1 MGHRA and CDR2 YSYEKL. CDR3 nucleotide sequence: TGCGCCAGCAGCCAAACCTTAAGGGACGAGCAGTACTTC. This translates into CASSQTLRDEQYF.

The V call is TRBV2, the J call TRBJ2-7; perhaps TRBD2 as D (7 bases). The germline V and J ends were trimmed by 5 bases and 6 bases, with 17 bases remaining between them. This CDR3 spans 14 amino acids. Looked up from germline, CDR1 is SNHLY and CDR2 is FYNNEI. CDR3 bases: TGTGCCAGCAGTAGGGGGACTAATATGGGCGAGCAGTACTTC. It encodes CASSRGTNMGEQYF. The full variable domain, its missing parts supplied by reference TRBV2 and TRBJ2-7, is EPEVTQTPSHQVTQMGQEVILRCVPISNHLYFYWYRQILGQKVEFLVSFYNNEISEKSEIFDDQFSVERPDGSNFTLKIRSTKLEDSAMYFCASSRGTNMGEQYFGPGTRLTVT.

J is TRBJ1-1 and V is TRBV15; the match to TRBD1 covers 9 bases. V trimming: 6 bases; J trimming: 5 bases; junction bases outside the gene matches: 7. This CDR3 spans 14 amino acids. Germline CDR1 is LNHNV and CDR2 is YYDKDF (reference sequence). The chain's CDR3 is CATSGDREVTEAFF. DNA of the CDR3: TGTGCCACCAGTGGGGACAGGGAGGTAACTGAAGCTTTCTTT. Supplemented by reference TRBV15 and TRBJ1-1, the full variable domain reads DAMVIQNPRYQVTQFGKPVTLSCSQTLNHNVMYWYQQKSSQAPKLLFHYYDKDFNNEADTPDNFQSRRPNTSFCFLDIRSPGLGDTAMYLCATSGDREVTEAFFGQGTRLTVV.

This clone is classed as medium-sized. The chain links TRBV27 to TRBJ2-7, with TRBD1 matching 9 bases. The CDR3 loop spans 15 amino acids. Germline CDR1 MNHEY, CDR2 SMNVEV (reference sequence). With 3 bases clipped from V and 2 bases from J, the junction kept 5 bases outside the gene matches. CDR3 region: CASSLGTGLAYEQYF. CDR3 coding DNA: TGTGCCAGCAGTTTGGGGACAGGGCTGGCCTACGAGCAGTACTTC.

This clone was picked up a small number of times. The CDR3 loop reads CASSLEDKWEPYEQYF. The CDR3 coding sequence is TGCGCCAGCAGCTTGGAAGATAAGTGGGAACCCTACGAGCAGTACTTC. This chain joins TRBV5-1 and TRBJ2-7; D ambiguous. In germline, CDR1 is SGHRS, CDR2 YFSETQ. Trimming left V 0 bases short and J 2 bases short, with 15 bases between. The CDR3 consists of 16 residues.

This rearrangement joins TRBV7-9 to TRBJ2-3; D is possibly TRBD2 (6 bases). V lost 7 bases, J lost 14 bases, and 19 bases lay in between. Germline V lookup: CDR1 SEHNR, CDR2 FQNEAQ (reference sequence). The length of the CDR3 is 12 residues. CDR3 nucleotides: TGTGCCAGCACCGCGAGGTCCGGGACTTTGTATTTT. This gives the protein CASTARSGTLYF.

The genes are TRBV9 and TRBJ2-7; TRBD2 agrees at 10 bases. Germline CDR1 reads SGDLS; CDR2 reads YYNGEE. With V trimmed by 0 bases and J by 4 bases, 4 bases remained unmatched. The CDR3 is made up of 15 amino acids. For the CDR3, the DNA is TGTGCCAGCAGCGTAGGGGCTAGCGGGGGTTACGAGCAGTACTTC. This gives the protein CASSVGASGGYEQYF. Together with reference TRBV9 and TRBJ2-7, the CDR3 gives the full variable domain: DSGVTQTPKHLITATGQRVTLRCSPRSGDLSVYWYQQSLDQGLQFLIQYYNGEERAKGNILERFSAQQFPDLHSELNLSSLELGDSALYFCASSVGASGGYEQYFGPGTRLTVT.

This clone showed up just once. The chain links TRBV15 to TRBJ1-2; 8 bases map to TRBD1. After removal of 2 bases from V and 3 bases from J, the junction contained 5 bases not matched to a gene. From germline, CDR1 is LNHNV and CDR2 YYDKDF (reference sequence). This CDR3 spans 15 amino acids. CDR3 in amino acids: CATSRRQGKDYGYTF. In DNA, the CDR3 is TGTGCCACCAGCAGAAGACAGGGGAAGGACTATGGCTACACCTTC. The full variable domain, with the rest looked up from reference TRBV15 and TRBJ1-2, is DAMVIQNPRYQVTQFGKPVTLSCSQTLNHNVMYWYQQKSSQAPKLLFHYYDKDFNNEADTPDNFQSRRPNTSFCFLDIRSPGLGDTAMYLCATSRRQGKDYGYTFGSGTRLTVV.

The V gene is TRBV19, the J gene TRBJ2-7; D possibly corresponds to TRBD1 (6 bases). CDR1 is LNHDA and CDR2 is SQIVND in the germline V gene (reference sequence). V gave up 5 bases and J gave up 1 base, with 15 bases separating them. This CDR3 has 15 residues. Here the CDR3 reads CASSSRTDTSYEQYF. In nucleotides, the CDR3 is TGTGCCAGTAGTTCCCGGACAGATACGTCCTACGAGCAGTACTTC.

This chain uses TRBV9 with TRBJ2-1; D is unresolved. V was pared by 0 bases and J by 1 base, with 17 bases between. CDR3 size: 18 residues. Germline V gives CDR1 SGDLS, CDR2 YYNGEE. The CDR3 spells CASSVAGGRLQSYNEQFF. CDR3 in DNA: TGTGCCAGCAGCGTAGCGGGTGGGCGGCTTCAGTCCTACAATGAGCAGTTCTTC. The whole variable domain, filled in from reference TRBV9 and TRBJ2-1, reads DSGVTQTPKHLITATGQRVTLRCSPRSGDLSVYWYQQSLDQGLQFLIQYYNGEERAKGNILERFSAQQFPDLHSELNLSSLELGDSALYFCASSVAGGRLQSYNEQFFGPGTRLTVL.

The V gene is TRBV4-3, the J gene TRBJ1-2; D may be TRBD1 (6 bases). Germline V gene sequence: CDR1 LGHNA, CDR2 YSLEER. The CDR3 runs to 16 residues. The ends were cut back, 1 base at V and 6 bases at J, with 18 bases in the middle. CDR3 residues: CASSQGAQWTADGYTF. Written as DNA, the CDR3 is TGCGCCAGCAGCCAAGGAGCCCAATGGACAGCGGATGGCTACACCTTC.

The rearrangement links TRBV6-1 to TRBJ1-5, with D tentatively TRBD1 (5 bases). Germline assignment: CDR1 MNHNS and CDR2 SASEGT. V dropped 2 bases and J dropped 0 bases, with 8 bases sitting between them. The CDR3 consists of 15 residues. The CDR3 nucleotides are TGTGCCAGCAGTGAACCGGGACTTAGCAATCAGCCCCAGCATTTT. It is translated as CASSEPGLSNQPQHF.

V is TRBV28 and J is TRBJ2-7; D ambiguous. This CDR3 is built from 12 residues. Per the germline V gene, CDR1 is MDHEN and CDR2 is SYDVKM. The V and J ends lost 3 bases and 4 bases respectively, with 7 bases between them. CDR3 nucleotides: TGTGCCAGCAGTTTCCCAAAGTACGAGCAGTACTTC. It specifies CASSFPKYEQYF. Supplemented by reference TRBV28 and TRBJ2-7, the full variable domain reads DVKVTQSSRYLVKRTGEKVFLECVQDMDHENMFWYRQDPGLGLRLIYFSYDVKMKEKGDIPEGYSVSREKKERFSLILESASTNQTSMYLCASSFPKYEQYFGPGTRLTVT.

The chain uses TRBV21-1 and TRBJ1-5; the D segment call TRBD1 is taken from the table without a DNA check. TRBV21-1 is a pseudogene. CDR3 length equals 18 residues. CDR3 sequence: CASRLIGQGGYSNQPQHF. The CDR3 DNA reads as TGTGCCAGCAGGTTAATTGGACAGGGGGGTTATAGCAATCAGCCCCAGCATTTT.

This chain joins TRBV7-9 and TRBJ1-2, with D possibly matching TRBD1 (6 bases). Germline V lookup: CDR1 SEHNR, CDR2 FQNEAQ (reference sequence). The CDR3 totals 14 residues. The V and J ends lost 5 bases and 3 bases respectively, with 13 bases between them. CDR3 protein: CASSPHRDDYGYTF. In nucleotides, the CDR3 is TGTGCCAGCAGCCCTCACAGGGACGACTATGGCTACACCTTC.